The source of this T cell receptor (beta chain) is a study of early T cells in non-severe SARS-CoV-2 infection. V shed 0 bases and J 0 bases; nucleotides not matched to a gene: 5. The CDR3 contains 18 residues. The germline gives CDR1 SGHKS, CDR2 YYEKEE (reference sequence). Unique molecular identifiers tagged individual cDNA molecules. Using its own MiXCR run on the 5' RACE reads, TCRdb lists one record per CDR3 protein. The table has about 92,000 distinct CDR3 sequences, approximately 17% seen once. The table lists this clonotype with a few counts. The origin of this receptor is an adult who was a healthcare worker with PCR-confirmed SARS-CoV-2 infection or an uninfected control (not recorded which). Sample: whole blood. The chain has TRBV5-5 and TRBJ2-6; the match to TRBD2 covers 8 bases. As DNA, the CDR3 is TGTGCCAGCAGCTTGGATCCGCGGGAGGACTCTGGGGCCAACGTCCTGACTTTC. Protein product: CASSLDPREDSGANVLTF.